The entry below describes one TCR beta chain. Its target is not known. Other DNA sequences within the sample encode an identical CDR3. The data stem from a study of shared clonotypes between healthy human individuals. This CDR3 has 14 residues. Per the germline V gene, CDR1 is SGHNT and CDR2 is YYREEE (reference sequence). The V gene end was trimmed by 1 base and the J gene end by 1 base; junction bases not matched to a gene: 1. Profiled with immunoSEQ multiplex PCR; TCRdb holds only in-frame clones, not every one. The table has a few million clones, roughly nine tenths seen once. Donors comprised healthy HIV-negative adults lacking recent acute infections or vaccinations. General study findings and limits: Richness estimates generally favored naive over memory subsets. Non-shared clonotypes showed lower generation probabilities than clonotypes common to all four donors. Rarefaction gave evidence that sorted-subset sequencing remained incomplete despite large depth.

Input material: naive CD4+ T cells sorted from blood. Subset noted: CD45RA+ positively selected. The chain has TRBV5-4 and TRBJ2-7, with TRBD2 identical over 8 bases. The sequence was obtained from a man aged 18 to 30 in good health. CDR3 bases: TGTGCCAGCAGCTTGCGGGGGGGTTCCTACGAGCAGTACTTC. Protein: CASSLRGGSYEQYF.